This passage covers 4 T cell receptor beta chains from one sample sequenced in a study of T cells in Graves' hyperthyroidism and ophthalmopathy. TCR beta CDR3 region amplification was performed from RNA transcripts. The HTBI primer set served for first-round RT-PCR of the TCR CDR3. TCRdb reanalysed the multiplex PCR reads using MiXCR and keeps one entry per CDR3 protein. This table has a few hundred thousand distinct CDR3 sequences, roughly 20% appearing once. Sequenced: blood. The receptors derive from a man between 18 and 29 years old with Graves' hyperthyroidism.

The V gene is TRBV9, the J gene TRBJ1-1; a weak D match, TRBD1 (6 bases). Germline V gene lookup returns CDR1 SGDLS and CDR2 YYNGEE. V was pared by 2 bases and J by 3 bases, with 14 bases between. CDR3 length: 15 residues. CDR3 sequence: CASSVLGGGDTEAFF. CDR3 bases: TGTGCCAGCAGCGTTCTAGGGGGAGGGGACACTGAAGCTTTCTTT.

The V call is TRBV6-5, the J call TRBJ2-7; D remains ambiguous. The CDR3 runs 15 residues. The V gene's germline CDR1 is MNHEY and CDR2 SVGAGI. Trimming removed 2 bases from V and 2 bases from J, with 13 bases in between. Here the CDR3 reads CASSYRTGSPYEQYF. The CDR3 DNA is TGTGCCAGCAGTTACAGAACCGGGTCTCCCTACGAGCAGTACTTC.

This clonotype was counted at least ten times. V usage is TRBV12-3 or TRBV12-4 and J usage is TRBJ1-1; TRBD1 aligns across 8 bases. The CDR3 has 15 residues. The ends lost 3 bases at V and 3 bases at J; junction bases unmatched: 6. As DNA, the CDR3 is TGTGCCAGCAGTTTCCTCAGGGGGCTTGACACTGAAGCTTTCTTT. Its protein is CASSFLRGLDTEAFF.

Ten or more counts support this clonotype. The V and J genes are TRBV12-3 or TRBV12-4 and TRBJ1-2, with D possibly TRBD1 on 5 matching bases. This CDR3 contains 13 residues. Trimming shortened V by 3 bases and J by 7 bases, and 12 bases separated the two germline ends. CDR3 DNA: TGTGCCAGCAGTTTGCAGGGTACGTCTGGCTACACCTTC. It yields the protein CASSLQGTSGYTF.